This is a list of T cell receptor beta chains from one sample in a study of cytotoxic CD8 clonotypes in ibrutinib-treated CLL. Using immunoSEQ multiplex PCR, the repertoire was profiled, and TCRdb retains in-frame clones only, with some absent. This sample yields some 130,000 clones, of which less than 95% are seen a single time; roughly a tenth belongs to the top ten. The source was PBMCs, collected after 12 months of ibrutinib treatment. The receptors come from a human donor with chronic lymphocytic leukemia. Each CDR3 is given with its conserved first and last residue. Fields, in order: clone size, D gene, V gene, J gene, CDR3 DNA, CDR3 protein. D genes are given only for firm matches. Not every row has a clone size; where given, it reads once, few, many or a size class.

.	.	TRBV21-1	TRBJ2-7	TGTGCCAGCAGCAAGGGCGTTTGGACACAGAGCTCCTACGAGCAGTACTTC	CASSKGVWTQSSYEQYF
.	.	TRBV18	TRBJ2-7	TGTGCCAGCTCACCGCCGGGAGATAGCTACGAGCAGTACTTC	CASSPPGDSYEQYF
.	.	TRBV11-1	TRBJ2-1	TGTGCCAGCAGCTTAGCGGACAATGAGCAGTTCTTC	CASSLADNEQFF
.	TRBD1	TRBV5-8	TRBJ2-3	TGTGCCAGCAGCTTGGGGACAGGGGGCTTCACAGATACGCAGTATTTT	CASSLGTGGFTDTQYF
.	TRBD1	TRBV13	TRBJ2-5	TGTGCCAGCAGCTCCCTCGGGACAGGGCACCAAGAGACCCAGTACTTC	CASSSLGTGHQETQYF
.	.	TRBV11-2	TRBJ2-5	TGTGCCAGCAGCCGAGACCAAGAGACCCAGTACTTC	CASSRDQETQYF
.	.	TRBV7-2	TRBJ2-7	TGTGCCAGCAGCCGTGGGACCTCTGAAACCTACGAGCAGTACTTC	CASSRGTSETYEQYF
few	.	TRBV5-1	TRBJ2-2	TGCGCCAGCAGCTTTTTCGGAGTCAACACCGGGGAGCTGTTTTTT	CASSFFGVNTGELFF
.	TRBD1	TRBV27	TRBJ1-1	TGTGCCAGCAGTTCCGAGCAGGGGGCGCCCACTGAAGCTTTCTTT	CASSSEQGAPTEAFF
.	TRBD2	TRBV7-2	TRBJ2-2	TGTGCCAGCAGCTTAAGGCTTCGAGCGGGAGGTATAAACACCGGGGAGCTGTTTTTT	CASSLRLRAGGINTGELFF
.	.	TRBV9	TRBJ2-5	TGTGCCAGCAGCGTAGGCCTCGGCGCGGGGGAGACCCAGTACTTC	CASSVGLGAGETQYF
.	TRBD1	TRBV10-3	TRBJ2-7	TGTGCCATCAGTGAACAGGGGGTGGGCGGTGAGCAGTACTTC	CAISEQGVGGEQYF
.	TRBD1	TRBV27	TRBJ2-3	TGTGCCAGCAGTTTATCCCCGGGACAGAGCACAGATACGCAGTATTTT	CASSLSPGQSTDTQYF
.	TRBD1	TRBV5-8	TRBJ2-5	TGTGCCAGCAGCGGAACCAACAGGGGGAGAGAGGAGACCCAGTACTTC	CASSGTNRGREETQYF
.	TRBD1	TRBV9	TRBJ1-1	TGTGCCAGCAGCGTGGGACAGGGCAACACTGAAGCTTTCTTT	CASSVGQGNTEAFF
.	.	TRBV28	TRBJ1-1	TGTGCCAGCTACTTAGGGAGCTCGAGGGCTGAAGCTTTCTTT	CASYLGSSRAEAFF
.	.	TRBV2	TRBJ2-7	TGTGCCAGCAGTGAATATAATGGGGGAGCGGGCGAGCAGTACTTC	CASSEYNGGAGEQYF
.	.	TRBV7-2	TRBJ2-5	TGTGCCAGCAGAGCGGGCAACCCAGGCCAAGAGACCCAGTACTTC	CASRAGNPGQETQYF
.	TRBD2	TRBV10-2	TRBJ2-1	TGCGCCAGCAGGGAAGGGACTAGCTTTTACAATGAGCAGTTCTTC	CASREGTSFYNEQFF
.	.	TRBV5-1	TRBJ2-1	TGCGCCAGCAGCTTTTGGGCTACCTCGATAGGTGAGCAGTTCTTC	CASSFWATSIGEQFF
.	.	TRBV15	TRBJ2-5	TGTGCCACCAGCAGAGACTCCCGGGGAGGCGGTGAGACCCAGTACTTC	CATSRDSRGGGETQYF
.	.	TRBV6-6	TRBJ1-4	TGTGCCAGCAGTTCGACAGCAACTAATGAAAAACTGTTTTTT	CASSSTATNEKLFF
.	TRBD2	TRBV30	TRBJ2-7	TGTGCCTGGGGGGGACCCAGGGACTACTACGAGCAGTACTTC	CAWGGPRDYYEQYF
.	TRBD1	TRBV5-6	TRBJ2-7	TGTGCCAGCAGCCCCCATAGGGACAGTTTCTACGAGCAGTACTTC	CASSPHRDSFYEQYF
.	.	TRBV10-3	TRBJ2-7	TGTGCCATCAGGAATACCTACGAGCAGTACTTC	CAIRNTYEQYF
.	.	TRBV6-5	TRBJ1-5	TGTGCCAGCACACTACCTAGGGATGGCAATCAGCCCCAGCATTTT	CASTLPRDGNQPQHF
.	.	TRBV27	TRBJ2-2	TGTGCCAGCAGGCCTAGCACCGGGGAGCTGTTTTTT	CASRPSTGELFF